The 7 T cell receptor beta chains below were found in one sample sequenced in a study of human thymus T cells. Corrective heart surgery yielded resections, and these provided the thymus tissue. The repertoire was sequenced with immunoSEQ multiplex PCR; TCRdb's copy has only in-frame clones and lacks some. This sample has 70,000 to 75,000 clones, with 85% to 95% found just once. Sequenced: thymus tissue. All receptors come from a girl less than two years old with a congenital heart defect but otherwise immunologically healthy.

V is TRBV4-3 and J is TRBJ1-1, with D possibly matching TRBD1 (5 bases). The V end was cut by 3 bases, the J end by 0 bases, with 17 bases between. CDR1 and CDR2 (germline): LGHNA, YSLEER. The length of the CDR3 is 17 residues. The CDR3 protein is CASSQDSGTEMNTEAFF. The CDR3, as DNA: TGCGCCAGCAGCCAGGACTCCGGGACCGAGATGAACACTGAAGCTTTCTTT.

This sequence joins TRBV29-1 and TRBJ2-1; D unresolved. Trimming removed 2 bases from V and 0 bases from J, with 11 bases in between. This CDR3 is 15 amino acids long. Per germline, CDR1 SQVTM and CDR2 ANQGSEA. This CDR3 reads CSVEIPVSSYNEQFF. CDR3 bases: TGCAGCGTTGAAATCCCGGTAAGCTCCTACAATGAGCAGTTCTTC.

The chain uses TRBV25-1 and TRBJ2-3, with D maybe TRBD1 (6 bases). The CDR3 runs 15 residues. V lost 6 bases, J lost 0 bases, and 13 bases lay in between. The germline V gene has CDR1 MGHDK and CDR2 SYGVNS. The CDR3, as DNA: TGTGCCAGCAGCCGTGACGGGACAAGCACAGATACGCAGTATTTT. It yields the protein CASSRDGTSTDTQYF.

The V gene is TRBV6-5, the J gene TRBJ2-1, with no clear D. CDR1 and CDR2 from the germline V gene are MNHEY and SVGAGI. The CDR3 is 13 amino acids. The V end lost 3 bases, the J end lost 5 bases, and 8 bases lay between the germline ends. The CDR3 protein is CASSYRPNNEQFF. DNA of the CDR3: TGTGCCAGCAGTTATCGACCTAACAATGAGCAGTTCTTC.

CDR3 in DNA: TGTGCCAGCAGCTGGGGGCCACATGTAGGGCGCAATCAGCCCCAGCATTTT. Residues: CASSWGPHVGRNQPQHF. V usage is TRBV5-6 and J usage is TRBJ1-5, with D possibly matching TRBD1 (6 bases). V was clipped by 3 bases and J by 2 bases, with 18 bases between them. The CDR3 runs 17 residues. Germline V gene lookup returns CDR1 SGHDT and CDR2 YYEEEE.

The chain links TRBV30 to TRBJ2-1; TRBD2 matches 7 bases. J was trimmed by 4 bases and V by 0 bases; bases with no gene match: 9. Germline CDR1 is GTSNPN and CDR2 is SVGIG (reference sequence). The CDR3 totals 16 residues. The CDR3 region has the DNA TGTGCCTGGAGTGTACGTGGCGGGAGAAAGTACAATGAGCAGTTCTTC. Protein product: CAWSVRGGRKYNEQFF. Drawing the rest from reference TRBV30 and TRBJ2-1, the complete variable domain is SQTIHQWPATLVQPVGSPLSLECTVEGTSNPNLYWYRQAAGRGLQLLFYSVGIGQISSEVPQNLSASRPQDRQFILSSKKLLLSDSGFYLCAWSVRGGRKYNEQFFGPGTRLTVL.

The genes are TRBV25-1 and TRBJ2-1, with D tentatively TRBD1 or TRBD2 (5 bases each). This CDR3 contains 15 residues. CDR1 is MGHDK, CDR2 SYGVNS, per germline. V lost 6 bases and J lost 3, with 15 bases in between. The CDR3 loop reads CASSPRGPGYNEQFF. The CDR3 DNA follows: TGTGCCAGCAGCCCCCGGGGCCCTGGCTACAATGAGCAGTTCTTC.